This TCR beta chain was profiled in a study of blood T cell repertoires in COVID-19. Overall study context: T cells, B-cell-depleted T cells, or PBMCs supplied cDNA or gDNA.

Germline CDR1 is LGHDT and CDR2 is YNNKEL (reference sequence). This CDR3 comprises 14 residues. J gave up 16 bases and V 6 bases, and 13 bases lay outside the gene matches. Clones were read by immunoSEQ multiplex PCR, and TCRdb kept only the in-frame ones, dropping some. Among approximately 330,000 clones listed, roughly 87% were seen once. Sequenced material: peripheral blood. The receptor's source is a man aged 30 to 45 with COVID-19, enrolled during active disease. V and J are TRBV3-1 (or the pseudogene TRBV3-2) and TRBJ1-4, with TRBD1 matching over 11 bases. The CDR3 DNA follows: TGTGCCAGCAGAAACACGGACAGGGGGCCGCAGTGGTTTTTT. It yields the protein CASRNTDRGPQWFF.